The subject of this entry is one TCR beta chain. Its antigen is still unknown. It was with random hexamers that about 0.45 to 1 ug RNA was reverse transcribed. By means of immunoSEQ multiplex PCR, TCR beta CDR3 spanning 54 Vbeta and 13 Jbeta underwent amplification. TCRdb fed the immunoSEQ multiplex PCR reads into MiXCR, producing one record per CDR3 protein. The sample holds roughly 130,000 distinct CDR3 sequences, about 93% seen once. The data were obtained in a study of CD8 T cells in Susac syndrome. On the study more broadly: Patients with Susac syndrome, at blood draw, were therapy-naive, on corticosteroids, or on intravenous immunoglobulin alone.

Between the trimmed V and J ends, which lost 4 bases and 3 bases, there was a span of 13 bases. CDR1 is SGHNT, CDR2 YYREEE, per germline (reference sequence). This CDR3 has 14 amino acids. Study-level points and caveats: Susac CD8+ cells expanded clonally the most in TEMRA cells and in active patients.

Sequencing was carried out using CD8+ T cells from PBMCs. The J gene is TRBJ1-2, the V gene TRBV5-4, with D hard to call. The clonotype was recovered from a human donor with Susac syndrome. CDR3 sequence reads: CASSQEGSDYGYTF. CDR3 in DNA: TGTGCCAGCAGCCAAGAGGGATCCGACTATGGCTACACCTTC.